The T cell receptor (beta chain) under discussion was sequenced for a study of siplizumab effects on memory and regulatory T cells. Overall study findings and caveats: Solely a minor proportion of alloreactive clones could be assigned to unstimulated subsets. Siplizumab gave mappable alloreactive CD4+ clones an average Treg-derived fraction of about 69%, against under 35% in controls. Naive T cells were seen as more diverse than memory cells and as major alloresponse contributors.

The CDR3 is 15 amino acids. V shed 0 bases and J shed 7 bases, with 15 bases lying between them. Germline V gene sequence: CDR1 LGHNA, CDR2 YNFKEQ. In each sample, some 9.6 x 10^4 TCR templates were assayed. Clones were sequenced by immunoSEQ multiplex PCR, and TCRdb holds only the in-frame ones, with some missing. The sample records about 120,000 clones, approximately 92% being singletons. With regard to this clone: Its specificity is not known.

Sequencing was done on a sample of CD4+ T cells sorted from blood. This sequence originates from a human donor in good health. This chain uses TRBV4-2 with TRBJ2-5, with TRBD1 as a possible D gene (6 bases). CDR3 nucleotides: TGTGCCAGCAGCCAAGATGGGGGCCGAAGTGGGACCCAGTACTTC. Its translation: CASSQDGGRSGTQYF.